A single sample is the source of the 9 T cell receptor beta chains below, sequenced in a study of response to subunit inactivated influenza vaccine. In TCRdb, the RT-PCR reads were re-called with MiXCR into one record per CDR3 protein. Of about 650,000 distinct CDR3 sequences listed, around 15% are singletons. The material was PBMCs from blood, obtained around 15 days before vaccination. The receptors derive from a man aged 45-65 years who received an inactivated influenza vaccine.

CDR3 sequence: CATIGQGYSPLHF. The CDR3 region has the DNA TGTGCCACAATTGGACAGGGGTATTCACCCCTCCACTTT. The rearrangement joins TRBV28 to TRBJ1-6; 9 bases align to TRBD1. Germline V gene sequence: CDR1 MDHEN, CDR2 SYDVKM. This CDR3 is built from 13 residues. Losses at the gene ends were 10 bases for V and 8 bases for J; bases not matched to a gene: 6. Variable domain in full (rest from reference TRBV28 and TRBJ1-6): DVKVTQSSRYLVKRTGEKVFLECVQDMDHENMFWYRQDPGLGLRLIYFSYDVKMKEKGDIPEGYSVSREKKERFSLILESASTNQTSMYLCATIGQGYSPLHFGNGTRLTVT.

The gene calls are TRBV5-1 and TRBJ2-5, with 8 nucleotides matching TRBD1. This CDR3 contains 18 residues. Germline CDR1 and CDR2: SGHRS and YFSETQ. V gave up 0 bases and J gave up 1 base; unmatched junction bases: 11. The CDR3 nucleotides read TGCGCCAGCAGCTTGGTAGTATCAGGGGGCCTCGCCCAAGAGACCCAGTACTTC. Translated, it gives CASSLVVSGGLAQETQYF.

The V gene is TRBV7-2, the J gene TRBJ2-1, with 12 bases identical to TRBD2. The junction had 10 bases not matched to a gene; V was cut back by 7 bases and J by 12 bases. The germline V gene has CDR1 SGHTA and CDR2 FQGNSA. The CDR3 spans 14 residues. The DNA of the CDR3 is TGTGCCAGCACCCCCTTACTAGCGGGGGGTGGGCAGTTCTTC. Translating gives CASTPLLAGGGQFF. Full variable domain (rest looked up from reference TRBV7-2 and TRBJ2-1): GAGVSQSPSNKVTEKGKDVELRCDPISGHTALYWYRQSLGQGLEFLIYFQGNSAPDKSGLPSDRFSAERTGGSVSTLTIQRTQQEDSAVYLCASTPLLAGGGQFFGPGTRLTVL.

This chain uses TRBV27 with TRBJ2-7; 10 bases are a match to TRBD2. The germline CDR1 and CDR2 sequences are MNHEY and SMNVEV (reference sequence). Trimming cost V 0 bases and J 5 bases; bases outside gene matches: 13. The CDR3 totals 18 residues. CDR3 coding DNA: TGTGCCAGCAGTTTATCGCGCCTAGCGGGAGATAATCTGCACGAGCAGTACTTC. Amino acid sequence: CASSLSRLAGDNLHEQYF.

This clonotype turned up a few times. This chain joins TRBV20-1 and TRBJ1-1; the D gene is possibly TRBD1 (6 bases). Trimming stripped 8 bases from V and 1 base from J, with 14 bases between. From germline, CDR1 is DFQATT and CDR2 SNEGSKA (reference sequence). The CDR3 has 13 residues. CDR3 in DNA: TGCAGTCCGCGTGGCAGGGGGAACACTGAAGCTTTCTTT. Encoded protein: CSPRGRGNTEAFF.

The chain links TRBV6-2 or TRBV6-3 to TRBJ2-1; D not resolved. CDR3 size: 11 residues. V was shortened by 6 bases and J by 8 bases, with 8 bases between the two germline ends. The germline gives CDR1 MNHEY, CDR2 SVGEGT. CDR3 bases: TGTGCCAGCAGATTGAGCTATGAGCAGTTCTTC. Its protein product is CASRLSYEQFF.

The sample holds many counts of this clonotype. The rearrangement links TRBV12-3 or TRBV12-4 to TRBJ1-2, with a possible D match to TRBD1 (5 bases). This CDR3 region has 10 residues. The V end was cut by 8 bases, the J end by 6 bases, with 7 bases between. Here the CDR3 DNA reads TGTGCCAGCTGGGACGATGGCTACACCTTC. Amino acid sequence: CASWDDGYTF.

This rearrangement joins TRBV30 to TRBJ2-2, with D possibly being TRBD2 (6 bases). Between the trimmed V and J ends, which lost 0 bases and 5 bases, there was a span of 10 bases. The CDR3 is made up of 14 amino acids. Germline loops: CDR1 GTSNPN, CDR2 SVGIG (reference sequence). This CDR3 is CAWSVLGRTGELFF. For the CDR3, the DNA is TGTGCCTGGAGTGTCCTCGGGAGAACCGGGGAGCTGTTTTTT.

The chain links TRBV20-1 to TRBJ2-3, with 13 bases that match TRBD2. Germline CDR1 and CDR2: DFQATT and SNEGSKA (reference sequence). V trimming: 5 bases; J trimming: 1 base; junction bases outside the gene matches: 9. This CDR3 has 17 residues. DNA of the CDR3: TGCAGTGCTGCCGGACTAGCGGGAGTGGGGGGCACAGATACGCAGTATTTT. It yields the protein CSAAGLAGVGGTDTQYF.